One sample yielded the 16 T cell receptor beta chains listed below, sequenced in a study of somatic mutations in cytotoxic T cells in rheumatoid arthritis. Using immunoSEQ multiplex PCR, the repertoire was profiled, and TCRdb retains in-frame clones only, with some absent. The table shows 3,500 to 5,000 clones, with 80% to 90% occurring only once. What was sequenced was CD8+ T cells sorted from blood. Source of these receptors: a woman in her 70s with rheumatoid arthritis.

V usage is TRBV2 and J usage is TRBJ2-1; TRBD1 aligns across 8 bases. The CDR3 is 17 residues long. Germline V CDR1 and CDR2: SNHLY, FYNNEI. The J segment lost 2 bases and the V segment lost 3 bases, leaving 9 bases of the junction unmatched. CDR3 sequence reads: CASSEGFGQGPYNEQFF. CDR3 nucleotides: TGTGCCAGCAGTGAGGGGTTTGGACAGGGCCCCTACAATGAGCAGTTCTTC.

V is TRBV10-2 and J is TRBJ1-1; 9 positions match TRBD1. The germline V gene has CDR1 WSHSY and CDR2 SAAADI. V was pared by 3 bases and J by 0 bases, with 14 bases of the junction left unmatched. The length of the CDR3 is 19 residues. The CDR3 region has the DNA TGCGCCAGCAGTGAAATATTAGGCGGGACAGGGACCATGAACACTGAAGCTTTCTTT. Translating it yields CASSEILGGTGTMNTEAFF.

V gene TRBV27 combines with J gene TRBJ2-1, with 8 bases aligning to TRBD2. Trimming cost V 5 bases and J 6 bases; bases outside gene matches: 15. The CDR3 is 17 residues long. Germline V gene data show CDR1 as MNHEY and CDR2 as SMNVEV (reference sequence). In DNA form, the CDR3 reads TGTGCCAGCAGTCCACAACATAGCGGGATTGGGCGCAATGAGCAGTTCTTC. Translation gives CASSPQHSGIGRNEQFF.

The rearrangement joins TRBV13 to TRBJ1-2, with D perhaps TRBD1 (6 bases). Germline V lookup: CDR1 PRHDT, CDR2 FYEKMQ (reference sequence). Trimming pared 4 bases from V and 1 base from J, leaving 10 bases between. The CDR3 spans 14 residues. As DNA, the CDR3 is TGTGCCAGCAGCTCCCGACAGGATAACTATGGCTACACCTTC. It is translated as CASSSRQDNYGYTF.

The gene calls are TRBV27 and TRBJ1-2, with a tentative D call TRBD1 (6 bases). Germline V gene data show CDR1 as MNHEY and CDR2 as SMNVEV (reference sequence). This CDR3 region has 15 residues. Between the trimmed V and J ends, which lost 4 bases and 3 bases, there was a span of 15 bases. The DNA for the CDR3 is TGTGCCAGCAGTTCCCCCGATACAGGGTACTATGGCTACACCTTC. Translating gives CASSSPDTGYYGYTF.

The chain has TRBV13 and TRBJ2-7; TRBD1 matches at 9 bases. V shed 5 bases, J shed 4 bases, and the junction held 6 bases outside the gene matches. The CDR3 runs to 14 residues. Germline lookup yields CDR1 PRHDT and CDR2 FYEKMQ (reference sequence). The CDR3 is CASSGGGTGYEQYF. The CDR3 bases are TGTGCCAGCAGCGGGGGAGGGACAGGGTACGAGCAGTACTTC.

This clone appeared a single time. The rearrangement uses TRBV15 and TRBJ1-5, with TRBD1 identical over 7 bases. Germline lookup yields CDR1 LNHNV and CDR2 YYDKDF (reference sequence). CDR3 length equals 14 residues. V gave up 2 bases and J gave up 6 bases; unmatched junction bases: 4. This chain's CDR3 is CATSRRQGIQPQHF. The CDR3 region has the DNA TGTGCCACCAGCAGACGACAGGGCATTCAGCCCCAGCATTTT.

The chain employs TRBV29-1 and TRBJ2-2, with D perhaps TRBD2 (6 bases). CDR1 and CDR2 (germline): SQVTM, ANQGSEA. V was trimmed by 1 base and J by 7 bases, leaving 13 bases between them. The CDR3 contains 14 residues. The CDR3 sequence: CSVEGSGFGGELFF. DNA of the CDR3: TGCAGCGTTGAAGGAAGCGGGTTTGGCGGGGAGCTGTTTTTT.

This sequence joins TRBV4-1 and TRBJ2-1; TRBD1 might be the D (5 bases). V shed 5 bases and J shed 2 bases, with 13 bases lying between them. Germline V CDR1 and CDR2: MGHRA, YSYEKL. CDR3 length equals 15 residues. This CDR3 is CASSTGDLAYNEQFF. The CDR3, as DNA: TGCGCCAGCAGCACAGGCGATCTTGCCTACAATGAGCAGTTCTTC.

This sequence joins TRBV27 and TRBJ2-3, with 12 positions matching TRBD1. V was clipped by 7 bases and J by 6 bases; unmatched bases: 11. This CDR3 has 16 amino acids. The germline V gene encodes CDR1 MNHEY and CDR2 SMNVEV (reference sequence). Here the CDR3 DNA reads TGTGCCAGCAACCCTTTTAGGGACAGGGGGCGTGATACGCAGTATTTT. It is translated as CASNPFRDRGRDTQYF.

This clone was picked up a small number of times. The CDR3 loop is CASSAWDFNYGYTF. In nucleotides, the CDR3 is TGTGCCAGCAGCGCCTGGGACTTTAACTATGGCTACACCTTC. The gene calls are TRBV13 and TRBJ1-2, with D possibly being TRBD1 (5 bases). The V gene lost 5 bases and the J gene lost 1 base, with 11 bases spanning the gap. The CDR3 length is 14 residues. Germline CDR1 and CDR2: PRHDT and FYEKMQ (reference sequence).

The V and J genes are TRBV2 and TRBJ2-5; 7 nucleotides match TRBD1. Gene TRBJ2-7 matches the end of the DNA better, so the J call may be wrong. CDR3 length: 13 residues. Germline V lookup: CDR1 SNHLY, CDR2 FYNNEI. In DNA form, the CDR3 reads TGTGCCACCGATACAGGGGCTAGCTACGAGCAGTACTTC. Its translation is CATDTGASYEQYF.

The chain is built from TRBV15 and TRBJ2-5; D possibly corresponds to TRBD2 (6 bases). Per germline, CDR1 LNHNV and CDR2 YYDKDF (reference sequence). The CDR3 extends over 16 amino acids. With 0 bases removed from V and 5 bases from J, the gap between germline ends came to 16 bases. In DNA form, the CDR3 reads TGTGCCACCAGCAGAGATAAGTTCGGGGGAATCGAGACCCAGTACTTC. Amino acid sequence: CATSRDKFGGIETQYF.

The chain is built from TRBV10-1 and TRBJ1-2; possible D gene TRBD1, 6 bases. CDR1 is WNHNN and CDR2 is SYGVQD in the germline V gene (reference sequence). The V gene lost 3 bases and the J gene lost 8 bases, with 7 bases spanning the gap. The CDR3 runs 11 residues. CDR3 sequence (DNA): TGCGCCAGCAGTGATGGGACAGGCTACACCTTC. Its translation: CASSDGTGYTF.

The V gene is TRBV18, the J gene TRBJ2-1; 8 positions agree with TRBD2. This CDR3 has 15 amino acids. The germline gives CDR1 KGHSH, CDR2 LQKENI. Trimming at V came to 3 bases and at J to 3 bases, leaving 4 bases not matched to a gene. CDR3 in DNA: TGTGCCAGCTCACCCGGGGGGGCGAACTACAATGAGCAGTTCTTC. Translation: CASSPGGANYNEQFF.

The chain uses TRBV7-3 and TRBJ2-3, with D maybe TRBD1 (5 bases). Per germline, CDR1 SGHTA and CDR2 FQGTGA. The CDR3 spans 12 residues. V lost 3 bases to trimming and J lost 6 bases, with 7 bases between them. CDR3 in amino acids: CASSLGRDTQYF. Here the CDR3 DNA reads TGTGCCAGCAGCTTGGGGCGGGATACGCAGTATTTT.